Listed here are 6 T cell receptor beta chains from one sample, sequenced in a study of T cell responses to AZD1222 COVID-19 vaccine. The table came from immunoSEQ multiplex PCR; TCRdb's copy has only in-frame clones and leaves some out. The sample consists of 66,000 or so clones, approximately 85% of them appearing once. This sample comprised peripheral blood, obtained on day 0 of MenACWY control vaccination. All receptors come from an adult in good health.

The V gene is TRBV2, the J gene TRBJ2-5; the D call may be TRBD1 or TRBD2 (5 bases each). V was pared by 4 bases and J by 7 bases, with 25 bases between. From germline, CDR1 is SNHLY and CDR2 FYNNEI. The length of the CDR3 is 17 residues. DNA for the CDR3: TGTGCCAGCAGTGTTACCCCCTCTGACGGCCGTGGGGGGACCCAGTACTTC. This encodes CASSVTPSDGRGGTQYF.

The rearrangement uses TRBV6-5 and TRBJ1-2; D uncertain. This CDR3 has 13 amino acids. V was trimmed by 11 bases and J by 2 bases, leaving 15 bases between them. Germline V lookup: CDR1 MNHEY, CDR2 SVGAGI. The CDR3 protein is CACSATANYGYTF. The CDR3, as DNA: TGTGCCTGTTCAGCTACCGCCAACTATGGCTACACCTTC.

This clone was seen more than once but under ten times. The V and J genes are TRBV13 and TRBJ2-1; 10 bases fit TRBD1. Germline CDR1 is PRHDT and CDR2 is FYEKMQ (reference sequence). The CDR3 runs to 14 residues. Trimming removed 9 bases from V and 7 bases from J; junction bases left unmatched: 9. CDR3 protein: CASADRGNVNEQFF. CDR3 DNA sequence: TGTGCCAGTGCGGACAGGGGGAATGTGAATGAGCAGTTCTTC.

This chain joins TRBV5-6 and TRBJ1-1, with D possibly matching TRBD1 (6 bases). CDR3 length equals 16 residues. Germline loops: CDR1 SGHDT, CDR2 YYEEEE. Deletions cut 4 bases from V and 1 base from J, with 17 bases between. CDR3 nucleotides: TGTGCCAGCAGCGAGGGTTTTTCAGGGGAGAACACTGAAGCTTTCTTT. It codes for CASSEGFSGENTEAFF.

CDR3 protein: CASSNGQGHNQPQHF. As DNA, the CDR3 is TGTGCCAGTAGTAACGGACAGGGGCACAATCAGCCCCAGCATTTT. The chain carries TRBV19 and TRBJ1-5; 9 positions match TRBD1. The CDR3 runs to 15 residues. V dropped 4 bases and J dropped 3; count of bases not matched to a gene: 4. Germline loops: CDR1 LNHDA, CDR2 SQIVND (reference sequence).

The chain joins TRBV27 to TRBJ2-3; 7 bases line up with TRBD2. V lost 5 bases to trimming and J lost 9 bases; unmatched junction nucleotides: 14. In germline, CDR1 is MNHEY, CDR2 SMNVEV (reference sequence). CDR3 size: 15 residues. The CDR3 DNA is TGTGCCAGCAGTCCCCAGGCGGGGGTGGGTAGAACGCAGTATTTT. This translates into CASSPQAGVGRTQYF.